These 20 T cell receptor beta chains share one sample of origin, sequenced in a study of tumor-infiltrating lymphocytes in localized non-small cell lung cancer. TCRdb keeps only in-frame clones here, not all; method: immunoSEQ multiplex PCR. The table includes 13,000 or so clones, 68% detected once. Specimen: uninvolved lung tissue not adjacent to the tumor. These receptors were taken from a human donor with non-small cell lung cancer.

V gene TRBV28 combines with J gene TRBJ2-3; D not certain. Germline V gives CDR1 MDHEN, CDR2 SYDVKM. The germline V and J ends were trimmed by 3 bases and 2 bases, with 6 bases remaining between them. The CDR3 consists of 13 residues. The CDR3 sequence: CASSFVSTDTQYF. The CDR3, as DNA: TGTGCCAGCAGTTTTGTGTCCACAGATACGCAGTATTTT.

The chain links TRBV7-2 to TRBJ1-4, with a weak D call TRBD1 (6 bases). From germline, CDR1 is SGHTA and CDR2 FQGNSA. The CDR3 is 14 amino acids. V was shortened by 2 bases and J by 4 bases, with 8 bases between the two germline ends. CDR3: CASSLRGGNEKLFF. The DNA for the CDR3 is TGTGCCAGCAGCTTAAGAGGGGGTAATGAAAAACTGTTTTTT.

This clone was recorded once. V and J are TRBV28 and TRBJ2-2; tentatively, D is TRBD1 (5 bases). The CDR3 is made up of 14 amino acids. Germline lookup yields CDR1 MDHEN and CDR2 SYDVKM. Trimming removed 5 bases from V and 5 bases from J, with 12 bases in between. The CDR3 spells CASSNLPGTGELFF. The CDR3 DNA is TGTGCCAGCAGTAACTTGCCAGGGACCGGGGAGCTGTTTTTT. The full variable domain, completed using reference TRBV28 and TRBJ2-2, is DVKVTQSSRYLVKRTGEKVFLECVQDMDHENMFWYRQDPGLGLRLIYFSYDVKMKEKGDIPEGYSVSREKKERFSLILESASTNQTSMYLCASSNLPGTGELFFGEGSRLTVL.

This sequence joins TRBV6-5 and TRBJ1-2; D may be TRBD1 (5 bases). The V and J ends lost 3 bases and 8 bases respectively, with 16 bases between them. In germline, CDR1 is MNHEY, CDR2 SVGAGI. The CDR3 is made up of 14 amino acids. CDR3 loop: CASSYVSGGEGYTF. CDR3 DNA sequence: TGTGCCAGCAGTTATGTTTCTGGGGGGGAAGGCTACACCTTC.

The chain uses TRBV9 and TRBJ2-1, with D perhaps matching TRBD1 or TRBD2 (5 bases each). V was clipped by 3 bases and J by 4 bases, with 11 bases between them. The CDR3 runs 14 residues. CDR1 and CDR2 from the germline V gene are SGDLS and YYNGEE. The CDR3: CASSERAGYNEQFF. The CDR3 nucleotides are TGTGCCAGCAGCGAGAGGGCAGGGTACAATGAGCAGTTCTTC.

The rearrangement joins TRBV28 to TRBJ2-7; 7 bases are shared with TRBD1. CDR1 and CDR2 (germline): MDHEN, SYDVKM. Trimming took 1 base from V and 7 from J; bases not matched to a gene: 16. This CDR3 contains 17 residues. The CDR3 region is CASSLSILLQGNGEQYV. CDR3 in DNA: TGTGCCAGCAGTTTATCCATCCTCCTACAGGGGAACGGGGAGCAGTACGTC.

The rearrangement links TRBV28 to TRBJ2-2; D remains unclear. CDR1 is MDHEN and CDR2 is SYDVKM in the germline V gene. With 7 bases removed from V and 4 bases from J, the gap between germline ends came to 13 bases. There are 14 residues in the CDR3. CDR3 bases: TGTGCCAGCAACTTTCCGACGGCCACCGGGGAGCTGTTTTTT. Translated: CASNFPTATGELFF.

This chain joins TRBV5-6 and TRBJ2-7; D not certain. The CDR3 runs to 12 residues. Germline V gives CDR1 SGHDT, CDR2 YYEEEE. Trimming removed 2 bases at V and 5 bases at J, with 8 bases between. The chain's CDR3 is CASSFKVDEQYF. CDR3 nucleotide sequence: TGTGCCAGCAGCTTTAAGGTAGACGAGCAGTACTTC.

The chain employs TRBV7-9 and TRBJ2-7, with TRBD2 identical over 9 bases. Germline-derived CDR1 and CDR2 are SEHNR and FQNEAQ (reference sequence). CDR3 length equals 14 residues. J lost 9 bases, V lost 9 bases, and 15 bases had no gene match. The CDR3 coding sequence is TGTGCCAGTTCGACTAGCGGAGCAGTACGAGGGCAGTACTTC. As protein: CASSTSGAVRGQYF. The variable domain in full, completed from reference TRBV7-9 and TRBJ2-7, reads DTGVSQNPRHKITKRGQNVTFRCDPISEHNRLYWYRQTLGQGPEFLTYFQNEAQLEKSRLLSDRFSAERPKGSFSTLEIQRTEQGDSAMYLCASSTSGAVRGQYFGPGTRLTVT.

CDR3 DNA sequence: TGCAGCGTTGAAGACAAAACAGATACGCAGTATTTT. Residues: CSVEDKTDTQYF. This chain joins TRBV29-1 and TRBJ2-3; no firm D call. V lost 0 bases and J lost 3, with 4 bases in between. The CDR3 is made up of 12 amino acids. From germline, CDR1 is SQVTM and CDR2 ANQGSEA.

The genes are TRBV6-6 and TRBJ2-3; TRBD2 matches 8 bases. Germline V gives CDR1 MNHNY, CDR2 SVGAGI (reference sequence). This CDR3 is built from 16 residues. The V segment lost 2 bases and the J segment 0 bases; nucleotides outside the gene matches: 4. This CDR3 reads CASSYAAGGSTDTQYF. As DNA, the CDR3 is TGTGCCAGCAGTTACGCCGCGGGAGGCAGCACAGATACGCAGTATTTT.

The chain carries TRBV7-9 and TRBJ1-3, with D unclear. The CDR3 has 15 amino acids. Germline CDR1 reads SEHNR; CDR2 reads FQNEAQ (reference sequence). The V gene lost 3 bases and the J gene lost 0 bases, with 9 bases spanning the gap. In DNA form, the CDR3 reads TGTGCCAGCAGCTTGGTCCTGTCCTCTGGAAACACCATATATTTT. This sequence encodes CASSLVLSSGNTIYF.

J is TRBJ1-1 and V is TRBV10-3; D is uncertain. Germline V lookup: CDR1 ENHRY, CDR2 SYGVKD. V was cut by 3 bases and J by 0 bases, with 5 bases left in between. There are 13 residues in the CDR3. CDR3 DNA sequence: TGTGCCATCAGTGACACCTTGAACACTGAAGCTTTCTTT. It is translated as CAISDTLNTEAFF.

The chain recombines TRBV5-1 with TRBJ1-1; D possibly corresponds to TRBD1 (5 bases). Deletions cut 5 bases from V and 3 bases from J, with 11 bases between. The CDR3 loop spans 13 amino acids. The germline CDR1 and CDR2 sequences are SGHRS and YFSETQ. The CDR3 DNA reads TGCGCCAGCAGTGCACGGGGGGACACTGAAGCTTTCTTT. Its translation is CASSARGDTEAFF.

The chain joins TRBV5-4 to TRBJ1-2; no clear D. The CDR3 extends over 15 amino acids. Germline CDR1 reads SGHNT; CDR2 reads YYREEE (reference sequence). The V gene lost 1 base and the J gene lost 4 bases, with 14 bases spanning the gap. This chain's CDR3 is CASSLKREGSYGYTF. The CDR3 DNA reads TGTGCCAGCAGCTTGAAACGGGAGGGAAGCTATGGCTACACCTTC.

This chain links TRBV30 with TRBJ2-7; D call uncertain. The germline V gene has CDR1 GTSNPN and CDR2 SVGIG (reference sequence). This CDR3 contains 13 residues. Trimming pared 0 bases from V and 6 bases from J, leaving 12 bases between. Written as DNA, the CDR3 is TGTGCCTGGAGTGTAGCTTTCGAAGCCGAGCAGTACTTC. As protein: CAWSVAFEAEQYF.

This clone was counted between two and nine times. The J gene is TRBJ1-5, the V gene TRBV6-5; no reliable D call. The V end was cut by 0 bases, the J end by 3 bases, with 3 bases between. Germline CDR1 and CDR2: MNHEY and SVGAGI. CDR3 length equals 13 residues. The chain's CDR3 is CASSYSNNQPQHF. The CDR3 DNA reads TGTGCCAGCAGTTACTCCAACAATCAGCCCCAGCATTTT.

The rearrangement uses TRBV5-1 and TRBJ2-3, with TRBD2 matching over 12 bases. Losses at the gene ends were 4 bases for V and 5 bases for J; bases not matched to a gene: 5. The germline V gene has CDR1 SGHRS and CDR2 YFSETQ. The CDR3 covers 15 residues. The CDR3 DNA follows: TGCGCCAGCAGCGCCGGGACTAGCGGGCAAGATACGCAGTATTTT. This codes for CASSAGTSGQDTQYF.

The rearrangement uses TRBV7-8 and TRBJ1-1; TRBD1 is a possible D gene (6 bases). Trimming took 2 bases from V and 0 from J, leaving 16 bases between them. CDR1 is SGHVS and CDR2 is FQNEAQ in the germline V gene. This CDR3 has 17 amino acids. CDR3 DNA: TGTGCCAGCAGCTTAATAAGGGCAGGGGATATGAACACTGAAGCTTTCTTT. Protein: CASSLIRAGDMNTEAFF.

The V call is TRBV5-6, the J call TRBJ2-5; D is unclear. Germline values: CDR1 SGHDT, CDR2 YYEEEE. CDR3 size: 14 residues. The ends were cut back, 0 bases at V and 1 base at J, with 7 bases in the middle. The CDR3 spells CASSLGWGQETQYF. The CDR3, as DNA: TGTGCCAGCAGCTTGGGTTGGGGCCAAGAGACCCAGTACTTC.